This T cell receptor (beta chain) was identified in a study of T cells in Graves' hyperthyroidism and ophthalmopathy. Notes on the study in general: In blood, most of the thyroid clonotypes expanded above 0.001 were also present.

The TCR beta CDR3 regions underwent amplification using RNA transcripts as the source. The study used the HTBI primer set for a first-round RT-PCR of the TCR CDR3. TCRdb re-derived calls from the multiplex PCR reads in MiXCR, one entry per CDR3 protein. The sample holds some 400,000 distinct CDR3 sequences; roughly 14% are singletons and the top ten take less than 25%. Hyperthyroidism in the patients, aged 18 to 65, was newly diagnosed and under 2 months in duration. This clonotype was seen only a few times. What it binds is unknown. The material sequenced was blood. The receptor was derived from a man aged 25-45 years with Graves' hyperthyroidism that later progressed to Graves' ophthalmopathy.

In nucleotides, the CDR3 is TGTGCCAGCAGACTTAACATCAATGAGCAGTTCTTC. Protein sequence: CASRLNINEQFF. The rearrangement joins TRBV6-1 to TRBJ2-1, with D unresolved. The CDR3 is 12 amino acids. Trimming shortened V by 6 bases and J by 6 bases, and 9 bases separated the two germline ends. Germline CDR1 and CDR2: MNHNS and SASEGT.